These 22 T cell receptor beta chains share one sample of origin, sequenced in a study of tumor-infiltrating lymphocytes in primary liver carcinoma (dated by TCRdb to 2015 to 2018). Total RNA and DNA were co-extracted from roughly 20-30 mg of bulk tissue with the AllPrep DNA/RNA mini kit, without cell sorting. The data were produced on an Illumina HiSeq 2500. Starting from approximately 460 ng total RNA, TCRbeta-specific cDNA was produced by reverse transcription with a constant-region primer and ProtoScript II reverse transcriptase. Three nested multiplex PCR rounds, following a slightly modified ARM-PCR procedure, were used to build the TCRbeta libraries. Each of the first two PCR rounds ran for about 10 cycles and used multiplex TRBV1-TRBV30 forward primers together with a Cbeta reverse primer. The public reads were quality trimmed at Q25 with fastp and then assembled into clones with MiXCR by TCRdb, keeping productive beta chains. Under each unique CDR3 protein, matching rows form one entry showing the most common genes and DNA. The sample includes approximately 110,000 distinct CDR3 sequences, with around 62% observed a single time. Clones ranked in the top ten supply approximately 10% of the sample.

The material sequenced was liver tumor tissue from sampling region 1. Interpreted using the paper, the cell subset or site label stands for: tumor region T1, superior pole. These receptor sequences come from an older woman with primary liver carcinoma and hepatitis B virus infection.

On this clonotype itself: Its ends do not fully match the called genes, so a read error is possible. The chain recombines TRBV11-2 with TRBJ2-3; 9 bases line up with TRBD1. This CDR3 spans 15 amino acids. The V gene's germline CDR1 is SGHAT and CDR2 FQNNGV. CDR3 nucleotides: TGTGCCAGCAGCCCAGGGACAGGGCTTGCAGATACGCGGTATTTT. It translates to CASSPGTGLADTRYF.

With regard to this clonotype: The junction and the germline gene differ at one end; a read error may be behind it. This chain connects TRBV6-1 to TRBJ2-7; D possibly corresponds to TRBD1 (6 bases). The CDR3 has 15 amino acids. Germline assignment: CDR1 MNHNS and CDR2 SASEGT. The CDR3 sequence is CAGSGRAGVAYEQYF. The CDR3 coding sequence is TGTGCCGGCAGTGGGCGGGCAGGGGTGGCCTACGAGCAGTACTTC.

This clonotype was observed many times. This chain uses TRBV29-1 with TRBJ2-3, with 7 positions matching TRBD1. Germline values: CDR1 SQVTM, CDR2 ANQGSEA. The CDR3 sequence is 14 residues long. V was clipped by 7 bases and J by 6 bases; unmatched bases: 13. The DNA of the CDR3 is TGCAGCGGGGGAAGGGGGCTCGGAGCGGATACGCAGTATTTT. It encodes CSGGRGLGADTQYF.

This chain connects TRBV11-2 to TRBJ2-7; 14 nucleotides line up with TRBD2. In germline, CDR1 is SGHAT, CDR2 FQNNGV. The V and J ends lost 11 bases and 6 bases, in that order; junction bases with no gene match: 9. CDR3 length: 14 residues. In nucleotides, the CDR3 is TGTGCCGGCAACAAAGGACTAGCGGGAGGCGAGCAGTACTTC. Its translation: CAGNKGLAGGEQYF. The whole variable domain, remainder taken from reference TRBV11-2 and TRBJ2-7, is EAGVAQSPRYKIIEKRQSVAFWCNPISGHATLYWYQQILGQGPKLLIQFQNNGVVDDSQLPKDRFSAERLKGVDSTLKIQPAKLEDSAVYLCAGNKGLAGGEQYFGPGTRLTVT.

This clonotype has only a few counts. This sequence joins TRBV14 and TRBJ2-3; possible D gene TRBD2, 6 bases. The germline gives CDR1 SGHDN, CDR2 FVKESK. Trimming shortened V by 0 bases and J by 2 bases, and 15 bases separated the two germline ends. The CDR3 has 17 amino acids. The CDR3 bases are TGTGCCAGCAGCCAAGATCAAACGGGCGGGATCACAGATACGCAGTATTTT. It translates to CASSQDQTGGITDTQYF.

The chain couples TRBV29-1 to TRBJ1-6; D remains ambiguous. Trimming removed 5 bases from V and 8 bases from J, with 16 bases in between. This CDR3 is 14 amino acids long. The germline CDR1 and CDR2 sequences are SQVTM and ANQGSEA. The CDR3 spells CSVTWWAIDSPLHF. The CDR3 DNA is TGCAGCGTTACATGGTGGGCTATAGATTCACCCCTCCACTTT.

This clonotype came up once. One junction end does not reproduce the germline sequence, and a read error may be involved. CDR3 protein: CLSSLGPTDMQYF. Here the CDR3 DNA reads TGTCTCAGCAGCTTAGGCCCCACAGATATGCAGTATTTT. J is TRBJ2-3 and V is TRBV11-3; D gene uncertain. The CDR3 spans 13 residues. CDR1 SGHNT and CDR2 YENEEA come from the germline V gene.

The genes are TRBV5-1 and TRBJ2-4; 8 nucleotides match TRBD2. The germline CDR1 and CDR2 sequences are SGHRS and YFSETQ. Unmatched junction bases numbered 8, after V lost 0 bases and J lost 0 bases. This CDR3 is 18 amino acids long. CDR3 amino acids: CASSLDASGRSAKNIQYF. The CDR3 DNA follows: TGCGCCAGCAGCTTGGATGCAAGCGGGAGATCAGCCAAAAACATTCAGTACTTC. The full variable domain, with the rest looked up from reference TRBV5-1 and TRBJ2-4, is KAGVTQTPRYLIKTRGQQVTLSCSPISGHRSVSWYQQTPGQGLQFLFEYFSETQRNKGNFPGRFSGRQFSNSRSEMNVSTLELGDSALYLCASSLDASGRSAKNIQYFGAGTRLSVL.

The V gene is TRBV30, the J gene TRBJ1-1; 7 bases agree with TRBD1. CDR3 length equals 13 residues. V shed 2 bases and J 7 bases; nucleotides not matched to a gene: 7. Germline values: CDR1 GTSNPN, CDR2 SVGIG (reference sequence). In DNA form, the CDR3 reads TGTGCCTGGAGTACAGGGGAAGTTGGTGAAGCTTTCTTT. Translation gives CAWSTGEVGEAFF.

The V call is TRBV12-3 or TRBV12-4, the J call TRBJ2-2; 7 positions match TRBD1. The CDR3 extends over 14 amino acids. J was trimmed by 7 bases and V by 8 bases; bases with no gene match: 10. The CDR3 sequence: CASWNDRVLGELFF. The CDR3 DNA reads TGTGCCAGCTGGAACGACAGGGTTCTCGGGGAGCTGTTTTTT.

In its sample, this clonotype was seen many times. The rearrangement uses TRBV5-1 and TRBJ2-5, with D tentatively TRBD1 or TRBD2 (6 bases each). The germline CDR1 and CDR2 sequences are SGHRS and YFSETQ. V gave up 4 bases and J gave up 8 bases, with 24 bases separating them. CDR3 size: 16 residues. CDR3 residues: CASSIGQIGDSATQYF. As DNA, the CDR3 is TGCGCCAGCAGCATTGGACAGATAGGGGACTCAGCAACCCAGTACTTC.

This clonotype was picked up many times. The V gene is TRBV10-2, the J gene TRBJ1-1, with 7 bases aligning to TRBD1. The CDR3 is 13 amino acids. The junction had 7 bases not matched to a gene; V was cut back by 8 bases and J by 4 bases. Germline V CDR1 and CDR2: WSHSY, SAAADI. The CDR3 sequence: CASCRGLGTEAFF. CDR3 sequence (DNA): TGCGCCAGCTGCAGGGGGTTAGGCACTGAAGCTTTCTTT.

Details on this clonotype: An end of the junction does not agree with germline; a read error may underlie this. The CDR3 reads CASSQTGSTNQSQHF. CDR3 nucleotides: TGTGCTAGCAGCCAAACTGGGAGCACAAATCAGTCCCAGCATTTT. This rearrangement joins TRBV4-2 to TRBJ1-5; D is uncertain. Germline V gene sequence: CDR1 LGHNA, CDR2 YNFKEQ. There are 15 residues in the CDR3.

This clonotype has a count of ten or more. The rearrangement uses TRBV6-5 and TRBJ2-5; 8 bases agree with TRBD2. The germline V gene encodes CDR1 MNHEY and CDR2 SVGAGI. This CDR3 contains 14 residues. V lost 8 bases, J lost 2 bases, and 7 bases stayed unmatched. In DNA form, the CDR3 reads TGTGCCAGCCGTAATAGCGGGACGCAAGAGACCCAGTACTTC. Translated, it gives CASRNSGTQETQYF.

As regards this clonotype: One junction end disagrees with the germline gene, perhaps due to a read error. The V gene is TRBV6-5, the J gene TRBJ1-6; 7 positions match TRBD1. The CDR3 is 16 amino acids. The germline CDR1 and CDR2 sequences are MNHEY and SVGAGI. The CDR3 DNA reads TGTGCCAGCAGTCTACAGGGGTCGGCCTATAATTCACCCCTTCACTTT. Its protein product is CASSLQGSAYNSPLHF.

Notes on this clonotype: A much bigger clone sits one base away, suggesting this may be a read error. CDR3 DNA sequence: TGCGCCAGCAGCTTGACAGGGGGTCGGACTGAAGCTTTCTTT. Amino acid sequence: CASSLTGGRTEAFF. This chain links TRBV5-1 with TRBJ1-1, with TRBD1 matching 8 bases. Germline assignment: CDR1 SGHRS and CDR2 YFSETQ. This CDR3 comprises 14 residues. The J segment lost 5 bases and the V segment lost 1 base, leaving 4 bases of the junction unmatched.

This clonotype has a count of ten or more. The chain has TRBV29-1 and TRBJ2-1; tentative D call: TRBD2 (6 bases). Looked up from germline, CDR1 is SQVTM and CDR2 is ANQGSEA. The CDR3 sequence is 14 residues long. Trimming removed 7 bases at V and 6 bases at J, with 19 bases between. CDR3: CSAAGQGRPNEQFF. The CDR3 DNA sequence: TGCAGCGCTGCGGGGCAGGGTAGACCCAATGAGCAGTTCTTC.

This clonotype was counted at least ten times. This rearrangement joins TRBV12-3 or TRBV12-4 to TRBJ2-3; 8 nucleotides line up with TRBD2. The CDR3 extends over 17 amino acids. Trimming at V came to 4 bases and at J to 2 bases, leaving 11 bases not matched to a gene. The CDR3 reads CASSSPRGGWSTDTQYF. The CDR3 region has the DNA TGTGCCAGCAGTTCCCCTCGCGGGGGGTGGTCCACAGATACGCAGTATTTT.

In regard to this clonotype: A read error may account for a junction end that differs from germline. V usage is TRBV11-3 and J usage is TRBJ2-4; possibly TRBD1 or TRBD2 for D (5 bases each). From germline, CDR1 is SGHNT and CDR2 YENEEA. The CDR3 is made up of 12 amino acids. CDR3 protein: CASSGTKYIEYF. In nucleotides, the CDR3 is TGTGCCAGCTCCGGGACCAAATACATTGAGTACTTC. The full variable domain, its missing parts supplied by reference TRBV11-3 and TRBJ2-4, is EAGVVQSPRYKIIEKKQPVAFWCNPISGHNTLYWYLQNLGQGPELLIRYENEEAVDDSQLPKDRFSAERLKGVDSTLKIQPAELGDSAVYLCASSGTKYIEYFGAGTRLSVL.

The chain couples TRBV11-2 to TRBJ2-5; D is perhaps TRBD2 (7 bases). CDR1 is SGHAT and CDR2 is FQNNGV in the germline V gene. With 2 bases removed from V and 9 bases from J, the gap between germline ends came to 22 bases. The CDR3 has 16 residues. CDR3 region: CASSLSAGAAGEAQYF. CDR3 nucleotide sequence: TGTGCCAGCAGCTTATCGGCGGGGGCGGCGGGCGAGGCCCAGTACTTC.

The count of this clonotype is one. The junction differs from germline at one of its ends, possibly a read error. V and J are TRBV11-3 and TRBJ1-2; D gene ambiguous. The CDR3 spans 14 residues. Germline CDR1 is SGHNT and CDR2 is YENEEA. The CDR3 sequence: CASSLAWQSYGYSF. Here the CDR3 DNA reads TGTGCCAGCAGCTTAGCCTGGCAGAGCTATGGCTACTCCTTC. Complete variable domain (other parts from reference TRBV11-3 and TRBJ1-2): EAGVVQSPRYKIIEKKQPVAFWCNPISGHNTLYWYLQNLGQGPELLIRYENEEAVDDSQLPKDRFSAERLKGVDSTLKIQPAELGDSAVYLCASSLAWQSYGYSFGSGTRLTVV.

Only a few counts were recorded for this clonotype. Sequence at one end of the junction differs from germline and may be a read error. The chain has TRBV11-2 and TRBJ2-5; either TRBD1 or TRBD2 may supply D (5 bases each). The CDR3 sequence is 17 residues long. From germline, CDR1 is SGHAT and CDR2 FQNNGV. In DNA form, the CDR3 reads TGTGCCAGAAGCTCAGATGGTAGGGGCGCGGGCGCTGAGACCCAGTACTTC. Its translation: CARSSDGRGAGAETQYF.